This T cell receptor beta chain was recorded in a study of cytomegalovirus exposure and HLA in healthy donors. The V end lost 0 bases, the J end lost 4 bases, and 15 bases lay between the germline ends. The CDR3 covers 17 residues. Germline V gives CDR1 LGHNA, CDR2 YNFKEQ. The PCR employed 60 Vbeta primers together with 13 Jbeta primers. Measured with immunoSEQ multiplex PCR; TCRdb has only the in-frame clones, and not every one. The table has nearly 300,000 clones, roughly 85% seen once. The TCR originated in a man in his forties in good health and CMV-seropositive. The sequenced material came from PBMCs. The J gene is TRBJ2-2, the V gene TRBV4-2; D may be TRBD1 (5 bases). The CDR3 sequence: CASSQDGAGRVTGELFF. The CDR3 nucleotides read TGTGCCAGCAGCCAAGACGGCGCAGGGCGCGTCACCGGGGAGCTGTTTTTT.